This T cell receptor (beta chain) is from a study of molecular identifiers for immune sequencing clone quantification (dated by TCRdb to the late 2010s). The study in broad terms: For a replicate experiment, RNA from roughly 20,000 or 100,000 naive CD8 T cells was divided into five aliquots, and four of the five aliquots were sequenced. This methods study used CD8 T cells to benchmark TCR RNA copy counting and molecular-identifier clustering-based TCR repertoire sequencing (MIDCIRS).

Beyond this particular receptor, the publication reports: Modeling indicated roughly 3.3 TCR RNA copies recovered per cell, compared with about ten by digital PCR, which implies a capture efficiency of 25% to 35%. Spiked-in Jurkat TCR RNA equal to a single cell's worth was reported to be detectable even within 1,200,000 naive CD8 T cells. Clones above 20 RNA copies held over 98% of molecules in CMV-specific effector cells but under 1% in naive cells. When barcode sub-clustering was omitted, TCR diversity was inflated by chimeric consensus sequences, with chimeras reaching as high as 47%. The sizes of highly expanded clones could end up underestimated when identical TCR molecules share a barcode.

Library creation used PCR. These reads were obtained on an Illumina MiSeq. The Qiagen AllPrep DNA/RNA kit was used to purify total RNA. Before analysis, reads from multiple sequencing runs of the same library were pooled. In the source study's methods: Reads were retained only if an exact TCR constant sequence was present, and the retained reads were trimmed to 150 nt and grouped according to their 12-nt molecular barcodes. Reads inside each barcode group were sub-clustered using a 15% Levenshtein threshold, and a quality-weighted consensus sequence was constructed for each RNA molecule. Non-functional sequences were excluded, and lower-count sequences lying one edit away from another sequence were also excluded. Barcode sub-clusters with fewer than 20% of the maximum read count were removed, based on fitting two negative binomial distributions. TCRdb reran the public reads through fastp at Q25 and MiXCR, keeping productive beta chains. Duplicate CDR3 protein sequences are folded into a single record with the most common DNA and genes. Here the V and J calls rest on TCRdb's processing, not on the authors' analysis. Within this sample are 40,000 to 45,000 distinct CDR3 sequences, with roughly 20% of them counted one time only. The ten largest make up 7.1% of the sample.

This clonotype showed up many times. There is no known antigen for this receptor. No base quality information exists; no much larger clone differs at one position. V drops 4 bases and J drops 3 bases, leaving 9 bases in between. Its CDR3 holds 13 amino acids, cysteine through phenylalanine. Only the CDR3 part of the read is kept: 39 bases, read in frame from the first base. In the germline V gene (reference sequence), CDR1 corresponds to SGHKS and CDR2 to YYEKEE. Naive CD8 T cells, defined as CD8+CD4-CCR7+CD45RA+, were FACS-sorted into RLT Plus buffer on a BD FACSAria II. For a sensitivity comparison, a portion of naive CD8 T cell RNA was divided equally between MIDCIRS and a Smart-seq2-style 5'RACE protocol. Enrichment of CD8 T cells was done with RosetteSep CD8+ T Cell Enrichment Cocktail plus Ficoll-Paque, and ACK red cell lysis came afterward.

Recombination connected TRBV5-5 to TRBJ2-3; there is no confident call for the D gene. This receptor was obtained from a human donor in good health. Some libraries in this study had Jurkat cell RNA spiked in. The sample comprised naive CD8+ T cells from blood, with Jurkat cell RNA spiked in. The cell subset or site label of this sample denotes: FACS-sorted CD8+CD4-CCR7+CD45RA+ naive T cells. The DNA sequence reads TGTGCCAGCAGCCCCCCGTTGACAGATACGCAGTATTTT. This gives the protein CASSPPLTDTQYF.